The rows below give T cell receptor beta chains drawn from one sample of a study of cytomegalovirus exposure and HLA in healthy donors. Assay used: immunoSEQ multiplex PCR; TCRdb lists only in-frame clones, some missing. The sample holds around 150,000 clones, about 89% seen once. Sequenced sample: PBMCs. These receptors all come from a young woman in good health and CMV-seropositive. Both conserved end residues are part of each CDR3. D genes are given only for firm matches. Clone size is shown for a subset of rows, as once, few, many or a class of expanded clone.

j_gene: TRBJ2-3; v_gene: TRBV6-1; abundance: NA; d_gene: TRBD2; CDR3nt: TGTGCCAGCAGTGAAGGGTCACCGGGACTAGCGTCCGATACGCAGTATTTT; CDR3aa: CASSEGSPGLASDTQYF
j_gene: TRBJ2-4; v_gene: TRBV2; abundance: NA; d_gene: NA; CDR3nt: TGTGCCAGCAGTGAAATATTTGAAAACATTCAGTACTTC; CDR3aa: CASSEIFENIQYF
j_gene: TRBJ1-2; v_gene: TRBV5-1; abundance: NA; d_gene: NA; CDR3nt: TGCGCCAGCAGCTTGGACAGCAGGGGTCCTTATGGCTACACCTTC; CDR3aa: CASSLDSRGPYGYTF
j_gene: TRBJ2-7; v_gene: TRBV29-1; abundance: NA; d_gene: NA; CDR3nt: TGCAGCGTTGGGGGCCCAACTACAACCTCCTACGAGCAGTACTTC; CDR3aa: CSVGGPTTTSYEQYF
j_gene: TRBJ2-1; v_gene: TRBV5-1; abundance: once; d_gene: TRBD2; CDR3nt: TGCGCCAGCAGCTTGGGAGGGACTAGCGGGAACGATGAGCAGTTCTTC; CDR3aa: CASSLGGTSGNDEQFF
j_gene: TRBJ2-1; v_gene: TRBV7-8; abundance: NA; d_gene: NA; CDR3nt: TGTGCCAGCAGCTTAGGACTAGATAATGAGCAGTTCTTC; CDR3aa: CASSLGLDNEQFF
j_gene: TRBJ1-2; v_gene: TRBV18; abundance: NA; d_gene: NA; CDR3nt: TGTGCCAGCTCACCCGGGAGCGGGAGATCTGGCTACACCTTC; CDR3aa: CASSPGSGRSGYTF
j_gene: TRBJ2-7; v_gene: TRBV5-1; abundance: NA; d_gene: TRBD2; CDR3nt: TGCGCCAGCTATCGGGGGGTAGACAGCTCCTACGAGCAGTACTTC; CDR3aa: CASYRGVDSSYEQYF
j_gene: TRBJ2-1; v_gene: TRBV27; abundance: NA; d_gene: TRBD1; CDR3nt: TGTGCCAGCAGTAGAGACAGGGGCCCCCCTAACAATGAGCAGTTCTTC; CDR3aa: CASSRDRGPPNNEQFF
j_gene: TRBJ2-1; v_gene: TRBV6-5; abundance: once; d_gene: NA; CDR3nt: TGTGCCAGCAGTCTTCTAGCCAGCTCCTACAATGAGCAGTTCTTC; CDR3aa: CASSLLASSYNEQFF
j_gene: TRBJ1-4; v_gene: TRBV6-6; abundance: NA; d_gene: NA; CDR3nt: TGTGCCAGCAGTTACTACAAGTCGGGATCTAATGAAAAACTGTTTTTT; CDR3aa: CASSYYKSGSNEKLFF
j_gene: TRBJ2-3; v_gene: TRBV4-1; abundance: NA; d_gene: NA; CDR3nt: TGCGCCAGCAGCCAAGAAGGGCGCGGACTTAGCACAGATACGCAGTATTTT; CDR3aa: CASSQEGRGLSTDTQYF